Included here is one TCR beta chain sequence, with context. The antigen remains undetermined. The entry originates in a study of vaccination effects on CD4 cells after COVID-19. Background on the study: Median timing of post-vaccine samples was 72 days after the second dose.

Trimming removed 1 base from V and 6 bases from J, with 9 bases in between. Germline V gene data show CDR1 as GTSNPN and CDR2 as SVGIG (reference sequence). CDR3 length: 13 amino acids. Overall study findings and caveats: The authors studied few convalescent patients and collected no early post-infection timepoints.

Clones were sequenced by immunoSEQ multiplex PCR, and TCRdb holds only the in-frame ones, with some missing. The table lists tens of thousands of clones, 55% to 85% of them singletons. Antigen-specific CD4+ T cell clonotypes were called by their expansion after viral peptide-pool culture in ViraFEST. Culture lasted 10 days before CD4+ T cell isolation. BNT162b2 vaccine or mRNA-1273 vaccine was given to participants in two doses. Cultures of under 2.5 million PBMC per well contained approximately 10 IU/ml IL-2 plus 10 ug/ml peptides. This sequence joins TRBV30 and TRBJ1-4; TRBD1 is a possible D gene (5 bases). This clonotype originated in a human donor who received a COVID-19 vaccine. The sequenced sample was CD4+ T cells from PBMCs cultured with HCoV-NL63 spike peptides, obtained after COVID-19 vaccination. The CDR3 sequence is CAWSEQEDEKLFF. The DNA for the CDR3 is TGTGCCTGGAGTGAACAGGAGGATGAAAAACTGTTTTTT.